The 9 T cell receptor beta chains below all came from one sample that was sequenced in a study of blood T cell repertoires in COVID-19. Using immunoSEQ multiplex PCR, the repertoire was profiled, and TCRdb retains in-frame clones only, with some absent. This sample carries about 100,000 clones, approximately 86% of them seen once, and the ten largest clones take 5%. The specimen sequenced was peripheral blood. These receptors were taken from a human donor in a cohort sampled during active COVID-19.

The DNA for the CDR3 is TGTGCCAGCAGCCCGACCGGGGGCGGGGAGCTGTTTTTT. This gives the protein CASSPTGGGELFF. The chain couples TRBV12-3 or TRBV12-4 to TRBJ2-2; D is perhaps TRBD2 (6 bases). V dropped 6 bases and J dropped 7 bases, with 12 bases sitting between them. This CDR3 is 13 amino acids long.

The gene calls are TRBV3-1 (or the pseudogene TRBV3-2) and TRBJ2-7; TRBD2 matches 11 bases. Trimming removed 4 bases from V and 0 bases from J; junction bases left unmatched: 8. CDR3 length: 17 amino acids. In germline, CDR1 is LGHDT, CDR2 YNNKEL (reference sequence). CDR3 loop: CASSRLGLADPSYEQYF. DNA of the CDR3: TGTGCCAGCAGCCGGTTGGGACTAGCGGACCCCTCCTACGAGCAGTACTTC.

The chain carries TRBV28 and TRBJ1-5; tentatively, D is TRBD1 (6 bases). Per the germline V gene, CDR1 is MDHEN and CDR2 is SYDVKM. The V gene lost 9 bases and the J gene lost 5 bases, with 17 bases spanning the gap. CDR3 length: 14 amino acids. CDR3 DNA: TGTGCCAGTGGGGTCGAAGGGGGATATCAGCCCCAGCATTTT. Amino acid sequence: CASGVEGGYQPQHF.

This clone was recorded only once. The J gene is TRBJ2-7, the V gene TRBV6-4; the D gene is possibly TRBD2 (6 bases). Between the trimmed V and J ends, which lost 8 bases and 0 bases, there was a span of 14 bases. The germline CDR1 and CDR2 sequences are MRHNA and SNTAGT. The CDR3 consists of 14 residues. CDR3 nucleotides: TGTGCCAGCGCGGCAGGGACTTCCTCCTACGAGCAGTACTTC. It yields the protein CASAAGTSSYEQYF.

This chain joins TRBV7-2 and TRBJ2-7, with TRBD1 as a possible D gene (5 bases). The CDR3 extends over 14 amino acids. The V end was cut by 2 bases, the J end by 3 bases, with 11 bases between. Germline V gene sequence: CDR1 SGHTA, CDR2 FQGNSA. CDR3 DNA: TGTGCCAGCAGCTTACGGGCTAGGGGCTACGAGCAGTACTTC. Translation: CASSLRARGYEQYF.

This chain links TRBV18 with TRBJ2-7, with a tentative D call TRBD2 (6 bases). The CDR3 sequence is 11 residues long. The germline gives CDR1 KGHSH, CDR2 LQKENI. V lost 2 bases and J lost 9, with 8 bases in between. CDR3 bases: TGTGCCAGCTCACCAGCGGGGACGCAGTACTTC. Protein sequence: CASSPAGTQYF.

The J gene is TRBJ2-7, the V gene TRBV2, with 9 bases that match TRBD2. Germline V lookup: CDR1 SNHLY, CDR2 FYNNEI. There are 15 residues in the CDR3. V lost 1 base, J lost 5 bases, and 6 bases stayed unmatched. The CDR3 coding sequence is TGTGCCAGCAGTGAAGTGGTAGCGGGAGAAGACGAGCAGTACTTC. Encoded protein: CASSEVVAGEDEQYF.

The chain links TRBV6-1 to TRBJ2-7; possible D gene TRBD2, 5 bases. There are 16 residues in the CDR3. The germline CDR1 and CDR2 sequences are MNHNS and SASEGT. Trimming stripped 3 bases from V and 2 bases from J, with 17 bases between. Here the CDR3 reads CASSELMARDPYEQYF. The CDR3 coding sequence is TGTGCCAGCAGTGAGTTGATGGCGAGGGATCCCTACGAGCAGTACTTC.

J is TRBJ2-5 and V is TRBV28, with TRBD1 matching over 7 bases. The CDR3 totals 15 residues. Germline lookup yields CDR1 MDHEN and CDR2 SYDVKM. V dropped 6 bases and J dropped 1; count of bases not matched to a gene: 8. This CDR3 is CASSEPGQAQETQYF. The CDR3 DNA follows: TGTGCCAGCAGCGAGCCTGGACAGGCCCAAGAGACCCAGTACTTC. The full variable domain, with the rest looked up from reference TRBV28 and TRBJ2-5, is DVKVTQSSRYLVKRTGEKVFLECVQDMDHENMFWYRQDPGLGLRLIYFSYDVKMKEKGDIPEGYSVSREKKERFSLILESASTNQTSMYLCASSEPGQAQETQYFGPGTRLLVL.